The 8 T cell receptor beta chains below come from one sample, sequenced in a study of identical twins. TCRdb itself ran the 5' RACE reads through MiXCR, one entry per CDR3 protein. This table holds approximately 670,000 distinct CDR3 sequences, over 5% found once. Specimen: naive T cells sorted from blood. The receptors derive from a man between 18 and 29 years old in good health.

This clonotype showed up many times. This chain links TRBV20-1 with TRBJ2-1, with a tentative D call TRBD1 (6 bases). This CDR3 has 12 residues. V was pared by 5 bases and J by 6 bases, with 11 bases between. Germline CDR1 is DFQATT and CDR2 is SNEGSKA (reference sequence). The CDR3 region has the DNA TGCAGTGCTGAGGACAGAGTCAATGAGCAGTTCTTC. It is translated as CSAEDRVNEQFF.

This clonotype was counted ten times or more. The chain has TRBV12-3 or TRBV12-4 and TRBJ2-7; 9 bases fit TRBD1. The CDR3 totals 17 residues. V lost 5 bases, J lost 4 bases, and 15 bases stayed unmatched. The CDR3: CASSLVALGQGRYEQYF. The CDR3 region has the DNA TGTGCCAGCAGTCTAGTGGCGTTAGGACAGGGGAGGTACGAGCAGTACTTC.

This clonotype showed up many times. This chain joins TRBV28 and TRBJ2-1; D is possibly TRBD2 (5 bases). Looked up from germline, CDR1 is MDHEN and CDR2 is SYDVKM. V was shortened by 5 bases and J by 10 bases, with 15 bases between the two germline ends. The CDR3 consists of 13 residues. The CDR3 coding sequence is TGTGCCAGCAGTATTACTAGTGCCGGGGAGCAGTTCTTC. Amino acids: CASSITSAGEQFF. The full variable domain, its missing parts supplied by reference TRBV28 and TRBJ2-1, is DVKVTQSSRYLVKRTGEKVFLECVQDMDHENMFWYRQDPGLGLRLIYFSYDVKMKEKGDIPEGYSVSREKKERFSLILESASTNQTSMYLCASSITSAGEQFFGPGTRLTVL.

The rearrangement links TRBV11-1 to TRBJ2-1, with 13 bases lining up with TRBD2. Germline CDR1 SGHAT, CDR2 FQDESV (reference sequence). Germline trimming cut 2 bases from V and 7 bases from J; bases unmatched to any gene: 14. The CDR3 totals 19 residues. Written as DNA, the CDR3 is TGTGCCAGCAGCTTAATATCCGTAGGACTAGCGGGAGTCGGGAATGAGCAGTTCTTC. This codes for CASSLISVGLAGVGNEQFF.

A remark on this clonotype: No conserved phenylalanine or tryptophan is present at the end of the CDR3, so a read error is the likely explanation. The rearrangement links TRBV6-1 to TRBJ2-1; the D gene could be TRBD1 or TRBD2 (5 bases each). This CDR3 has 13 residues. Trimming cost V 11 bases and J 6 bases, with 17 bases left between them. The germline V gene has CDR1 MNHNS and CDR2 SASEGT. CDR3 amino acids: CAGAGTGSNEQFS. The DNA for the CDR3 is TGTGCCGGCGCCGGGACGGGTTCCAATGAGCAGTTCTCC.

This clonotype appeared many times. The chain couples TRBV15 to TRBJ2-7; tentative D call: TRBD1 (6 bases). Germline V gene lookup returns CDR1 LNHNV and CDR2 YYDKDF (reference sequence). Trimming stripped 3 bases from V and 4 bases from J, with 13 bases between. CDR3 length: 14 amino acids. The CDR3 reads CATSRDSGTYEQYV. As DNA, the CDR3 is TGTGCCACCAGCAGGGACTCAGGGACATACGAGCAGTACGTC.

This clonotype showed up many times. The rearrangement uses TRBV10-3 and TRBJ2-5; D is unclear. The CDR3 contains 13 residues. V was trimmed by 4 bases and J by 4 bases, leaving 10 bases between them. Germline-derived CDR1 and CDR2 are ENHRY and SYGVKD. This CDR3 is CAISGRPAETQYF. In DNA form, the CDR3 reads TGTGCCATCAGTGGCAGACCTGCAGAGACCCAGTACTTC.

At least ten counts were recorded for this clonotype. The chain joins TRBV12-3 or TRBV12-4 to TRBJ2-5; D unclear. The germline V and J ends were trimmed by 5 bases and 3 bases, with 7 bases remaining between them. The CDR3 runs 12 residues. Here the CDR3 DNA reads TGTGCCAGCAGTAACCTCAAAGAGACCCAGTACTTC. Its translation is CASSNLKETQYF.